The 6 T cell receptor beta chains presented below share a single source sample, sequenced in a study of cytomegalovirus exposure and HLA in healthy donors. PCR used 60 Vbeta primers and 13 Jbeta primers. Here immunoSEQ multiplex PCR was the method, and the copy in TCRdb shows in-frame clones only, minus some. The data hold some 150,000 clones, with 79% observed a single time. The source material was PBMCs. The receptors originated from a young man in good health and CMV-seropositive.

The chain uses TRBV27 and TRBJ2-3; D remains unclear. CDR1 is MNHEY and CDR2 is SMNVEV in the germline V gene (reference sequence). The length of the CDR3 is 14 residues. V was trimmed by 3 bases and J by 0 bases, leaving 7 bases between them. The CDR3 nucleotides are TGTGCCAGCAGTTTGCAGACTAGCACAGATACGCAGTATTTT. Protein product: CASSLQTSTDTQYF.

The J gene is TRBJ2-1, the V gene TRBV7-4; a weak D match, TRBD2 (6 bases). The CDR3 totals 19 residues. Trimming removed 2 bases at V and 0 bases at J, with 20 bases between. Germline V CDR1 and CDR2: SGHVT, SQSDAQ. CDR3 loop: CASSLRMGVPGSSYNEQFF. The CDR3 DNA sequence: TGTGCCAGCAGCTTAAGGATGGGGGTCCCCGGGAGCTCCTACAATGAGCAGTTCTTC. Complete variable domain (other parts from reference TRBV7-4 and TRBJ2-1): GAGVSQSPRYKVAKRGRDVALRCDSISGHVTLYWYRQTLGQGSEVLTYSQSDAQRDKSGRPSGRFSAERPERSVSTLKIQRTEQGDSAVYLCASSLRMGVPGSSYNEQFFGPGTRLTVL.

Concerning this clone: The sample holds other DNA sequences that translate to the same CDR3. The chain combines TRBV19 with TRBJ2-5; TRBD2 matches 9 bases. This CDR3 is built from 15 residues. Germline values: CDR1 LNHDA, CDR2 SQIVND (reference sequence). Trimming cost V 4 bases and J 2 bases; bases outside gene matches: 5. CDR3 bases: TGTGCCAGTAGTAGTCTAGCGGGAAAACAAGAGACCCAGTACTTC. Translation: CASSSLAGKQETQYF.

This clone was seen a single time. The chain joins TRBV30 to TRBJ1-1; D perhaps matches TRBD1 (6 bases). CDR3 length: 11 residues. CDR1 and CDR2 (germline): GTSNPN, SVGIG (reference sequence). V dropped 5 bases and J dropped 7 bases, with 11 bases sitting between them. In DNA form, the CDR3 reads TGTGCCTGGGCAGGGGAGTATGAAGCTTTCTTT. Translated, it gives CAWAGEYEAFF. The variable domain in full, with the rest retrieved from reference TRBV30 and TRBJ1-1, is SQTIHQWPATLVQPVGSPLSLECTVEGTSNPNLYWYRQAAGRGLQLLFYSVGIGQISSEVPQNLSASRPQDRQFILSSKKLLLSDSGFYLCAWAGEYEAFFGQGTRLTVV.

The chain uses TRBV18 and TRBJ2-7; D is perhaps TRBD1 (7 bases). This CDR3 contains 16 residues. Germline V gene sequence: CDR1 KGHSH, CDR2 LQKENI. Trimming removed 5 bases at V and 0 bases at J, with 17 bases between. CDR3 residues: CASSSGGTATSYEQYF. The CDR3 nucleotides read TGTGCCAGCTCATCAGGCGGGACAGCTACCTCCTACGAGCAGTACTTC.

CDR3 loop: CASSLQGTSYEQYF. CDR3 bases: TGTGCCAGTAGCCTACAGGGGACCTCCTACGAGCAGTACTTC. The rearrangement joins TRBV19 to TRBJ2-7; 7 bases match TRBD1. V lost 6 bases to trimming and J lost 0 bases; unmatched junction nucleotides: 5. Germline assignment: CDR1 LNHDA and CDR2 SQIVND (reference sequence). The CDR3 extends over 14 amino acids.